What follows are 17 T cell receptor beta chains derived from one specimen sequenced in a study of T-cell reconstitution after alpha-beta-depleted transplantation in children. Molecular barcoding with unique molecular identifiers was used for the TCRbeta library. In TCRdb, the PCR reads were re-called with MiXCR into one record per CDR3 protein. The sample records some 840,000 distinct CDR3 sequences, roughly 15% being singletons. Sequencing used PBMCs, mostly from graft donor cells, obtained 360 days after TCRalphabeta/CD19-depleted stem cell transplant. All receptors come from a male patient between 5 and 17 years old who had a stem cell transplant for acute lymphoblastic leukemia, so the T cells may come from the graft donor.

This chain joins TRBV20-1 and TRBJ2-5; D perhaps matches TRBD1 (7 bases). Germline V gene data show CDR1 as DFQATT and CDR2 as SNEGSKA (reference sequence). The V gene lost 5 bases and the J gene lost 5 bases, with 18 bases spanning the gap. This CDR3 has 14 residues. The CDR3 DNA reads as TGCAGTGCTTCCCCAGCCAGGGGGGTGGAGACCCAGTACTTC. Encoded protein: CSASPARGVETQYF.

This clonotype was recorded at least ten times. The rearrangement links TRBV15 to TRBJ2-3; D unresolved. The CDR3 consists of 15 residues. V was cut by 3 bases and J by 0 bases, with 10 bases left in between. Per the germline V gene, CDR1 is LNHNV and CDR2 is YYDKDF (reference sequence). The CDR3 protein is CATSRSDASTDTQYF. The CDR3 DNA reads TGTGCCACCAGCAGGAGTGATGCTAGCACAGATACGCAGTATTTT.

The chain couples TRBV25-1 to TRBJ2-6; 10 bases are a match to TRBD1. J gave up 4 bases and V 4 bases, and 7 bases lay outside the gene matches. In germline, CDR1 is MGHDK, CDR2 SYGVNS. This CDR3 is 17 amino acids long. The CDR3 loop is CASSGLTGGRGANVLTF. The CDR3 DNA is TGTGCCAGCAGTGGTCTGACAGGGGGCAGAGGGGCCAACGTCCTGACTTTC. The variable domain in full, completed from reference TRBV25-1 and TRBJ2-6, reads EADIYQTPRYLVIGTGKKITLECSQTMGHDKMYWYQQDPGMELHLIHYSYGVNSTEKGDLSSESTVSRIRTEHFPLTLESARPSHTSQYLCASSGLTGGRGANVLTFGAGSRLTVL.

This clonotype was picked up a small number of times. The gene calls are TRBV7-9 and TRBJ1-4; 9 nucleotides match TRBD1. V shed 4 bases, J shed 8 bases, and the junction held 11 bases outside the gene matches. The CDR3 contains 16 residues. The germline V gene encodes CDR1 SEHNR and CDR2 FQNEAQ (reference sequence). CDR3 region: CASSSTGQGLGEKLFF. Here the CDR3 DNA reads TGTGCCAGCAGCTCCACCGGACAGGGGCTAGGAGAAAAACTGTTTTTT. Using reference TRBV7-9 and TRBJ1-4 for the parts outside the CDR3, the full variable domain is DTGVSQNPRHKITKRGQNVTFRCDPISEHNRLYWYRQTLGQGPEFLTYFQNEAQLEKSRLLSDRFSAERPKGSFSTLEIQRTEQGDSAMYLCASSSTGQGLGEKLFFGSGTQLSVL.

The chain is built from TRBV20-1 and TRBJ2-3, with TRBD2 matching over 10 bases. Germline V gives CDR1 DFQATT, CDR2 SNEGSKA (reference sequence). The CDR3 is 14 amino acids. J lost 5 bases, V lost 3 bases, and 5 bases had no gene match. In DNA form, the CDR3 reads TGCAGTGCTAGGCTAATAGCGGGAGGAGATACGCAGTATTTT. Its protein product is CSARLIAGGDTQYF.

The V and J genes are TRBV20-1 and TRBJ1-5, with D maybe TRBD1 (5 bases). Per the germline V gene, CDR1 is DFQATT and CDR2 is SNEGSKA (reference sequence). The V end lost 5 bases, the J end lost 3 bases, and 8 bases lay between the germline ends. The CDR3 extends over 12 amino acids. The CDR3 sequence is CSAHRPNQPQHF. The CDR3 coding sequence is TGCAGTGCTCACAGGCCCAATCAGCCCCAGCATTTT.

This clonotype has more than one count but fewer than ten. The V call is TRBV7-8, the J call TRBJ1-4; D gene ambiguous. The CDR3 spans 15 residues. Per germline, CDR1 SGHVS and CDR2 FQNEAQ. V dropped 5 bases and J dropped 7 bases, with 17 bases sitting between them. The CDR3 DNA reads as TGTGCCAGCAGCCCTCTGACCCTCCGTAGTGAAAAACTGTTTTTT. It codes for CASSPLTLRSEKLFF.

The gene calls are TRBV27 and TRBJ2-7, with 8 bases aligning to TRBD1. Trimming at V came to 3 bases and at J to 0 bases, leaving 4 bases not matched to a gene. Germline values: CDR1 MNHEY, CDR2 SMNVEV (reference sequence). The CDR3 runs to 15 residues. CDR3 DNA sequence: TGTGCCAGCAGTTTCGGGACAGGCCCCTCCTACGAGCAGTACTTC. Translating gives CASSFGTGPSYEQYF.

This clonotype came up many times. This chain links TRBV5-1 with TRBJ2-1; 7 bases are shared with TRBD1. Germline loops: CDR1 SGHRS, CDR2 YFSETQ. Trimming took 2 bases from V and 4 from J; bases not matched to a gene: 3. The CDR3 has 14 residues. Here the CDR3 DNA reads TGCGCCAGCAGCTTTGGGACAGCATACAATGAGCAGTTCTTC. Amino acids: CASSFGTAYNEQFF.

The V gene is TRBV9, the J gene TRBJ2-2; D not resolved. CDR1 and CDR2 from the germline V gene are SGDLS and YYNGEE. The CDR3 runs 14 residues. The V end lost 4 bases, the J end lost 6 bases, and 13 bases lay between the germline ends. CDR3 bases: TGTGCCAGCAGCTTCGAGTGGTTCTCCGGGGAGCTGTTTTTT. It translates to CASSFEWFSGELFF.

This clonotype appeared a few times. V usage is TRBV6-9 and J usage is TRBJ2-1, with 9 bases aligning to TRBD2. The CDR3 is 14 amino acids. The V segment lost 8 bases and the J segment 9 bases; nucleotides outside the gene matches: 11. Germline CDR1 MNHGY, CDR2 SVAAGI. The CDR3 here is CASEGASGVGEQFF. CDR3 sequence (DNA): TGTGCCAGCGAAGGCGCTAGCGGGGTCGGTGAGCAGTTCTTC.

This clonotype has just a few counts. The chain has TRBV15 and TRBJ2-3, with TRBD2 matching 9 bases. CDR1 is LNHNV and CDR2 is YYDKDF in the germline V gene (reference sequence). There are 16 residues in the CDR3. With V trimmed by 1 base and J by 1 base, 3 bases remained unmatched. CDR3 sequence reads: CATSRGSSGGTDTQYF. CDR3 DNA: TGTGCCACCAGCAGAGGTTCTAGCGGGGGCACAGATACGCAGTATTTT.

This clonotype has a count of ten or more. The J gene is TRBJ2-2, the V gene TRBV5-1; the match to TRBD2 covers 7 bases. The CDR3 loop spans 13 amino acids. The germline V gene encodes CDR1 SGHRS and CDR2 YFSETQ. V gave up 8 bases and J gave up 2 bases; unmatched junction bases: 3. The CDR3 bases are TGCGCCAGTCTAGCGGTCAACACCGGGGAGCTGTTTTTT. Translation gives CASLAVNTGELFF.

V and J are TRBV30 and TRBJ2-3; a weak D match, TRBD2 (6 bases). This CDR3 comprises 12 residues. V lost 4 bases, J lost 6 bases, and 11 bases lay in between. Germline values: CDR1 GTSNPN, CDR2 SVGIG (reference sequence). The CDR3 region has the DNA TGTGCCTGGACGGAGGGATTGGATACGCAGTATTTT. It specifies CAWTEGLDTQYF.

This clonotype has just a few counts. V is TRBV7-9 and J is TRBJ1-3; D ambiguous. Germline V lookup: CDR1 SEHNR, CDR2 FQNEAQ (reference sequence). Trimming stripped 1 base from V and 0 bases from J, with 10 bases between. There are 16 residues in the CDR3. CDR3 sequence reads: CASSLGFASSGNTIYF. CDR3 DNA: TGTGCCAGCAGCTTAGGATTTGCGAGCTCTGGAAACACCATATATTTT.

The chain is built from TRBV6-1 and TRBJ2-7; 7 bases match TRBD1. The CDR3 is 16 amino acids. Germline V lookup: CDR1 MNHNS, CDR2 SASEGT. The ends lost 6 bases at V and 4 bases at J; junction bases unmatched: 15. This CDR3 is CASSRFDRVGSYEQYF. The CDR3 DNA is TGTGCCAGCAGCCGATTCGACAGGGTGGGATCGTACGAGCAGTACTTC.

Only a few counts were recorded for this clonotype. The V call is TRBV24-1, the J call TRBJ1-5; a possible D gene is TRBD1 (6 bases). The CDR3 has 15 residues. Trimming pared 10 bases from V and 4 bases from J, leaving 19 bases between. Germline CDR1 KGHDR, CDR2 SFDVKD. In nucleotides, the CDR3 is TGTGCCACGCCAGACTGGACAGCTATTAATCAGCCCCAGCATTTT. As protein: CATPDWTAINQPQHF.